A single sample gave rise to the 13 T cell receptor beta chains below, sequenced in a study of T cell repertoires in cytomegalovirus infection. TCRdb re-called the reads with MiXCR, one entry per CDR3 protein. The sample yields approximately 630,000 distinct CDR3 sequences, 20% to 30% seen once. The source material was CD8+ T cells from PBMCs. Receptors were obtained from a human donor in good health (CMV status not recorded). Some clones in this sample may be carry-over from other donors' samples.

This clonotype was seen only a few times. The chain is built from TRBV27 and TRBJ1-2; 11 bases map to TRBD1. Germline-derived CDR1 and CDR2 are MNHEY and SMNVEV (reference sequence). The CDR3 length is 15 residues. V dropped 5 bases and J dropped 8; count of bases not matched to a gene: 10. CDR3 region: CASSPGTGGLRGYTF. CDR3 in DNA: TGTGCCAGCAGTCCCGGGACAGGGGGACTGAGAGGCTACACCTTC.

This clonotype was counted between two and nine times. The genes are TRBV6-4 and TRBJ2-7; 7 bases line up with TRBD1. The CDR3 has 14 residues. Per the germline V gene, CDR1 is MRHNA and CDR2 is SNTAGT. V lost 7 bases to trimming and J lost 1 base; unmatched junction nucleotides: 7. The DNA of the CDR3 is TGTGCCAGCATTGGGACAGAATTTTCCTACGAGCAGTACTTC. It codes for CASIGTEFSYEQYF.

This CDR3 reads CSAFNGEETQYF. CDR3 bases: TGCAGTGCCTTCAATGGGGAAGAGACCCAGTACTTC. This sequence joins TRBV20-1 and TRBJ2-5; D gene unclear. CDR1 and CDR2 from the germline V gene are DFQATT and SNEGSKA (reference sequence). V shed 6 bases and J shed 3 bases, with 11 bases lying between them. This CDR3 is built from 12 residues.

This clonotype was detected a few times. V usage is TRBV20-1 and J usage is TRBJ2-1; no reliable D call. This CDR3 region has 10 residues. Trimming removed 3 bases from V and 7 bases from J, with 4 bases in between. Germline assignment: CDR1 DFQATT and CDR2 SNEGSKA (reference sequence). As DNA, the CDR3 is TGCAGTGCTAGTATGAATGAGCAGTTCTTC. Its protein is CSASMNEQFF.

The gene calls are TRBV2 and TRBJ1-6, with D possibly TRBD1 on 5 matching bases. The CDR3 consists of 16 residues. Germline lookup yields CDR1 SNHLY and CDR2 FYNNEI. The germline V and J ends were trimmed by 10 bases and 2 bases, with 18 bases remaining between them. CDR3 coding DNA: TGTGCCACCCTGGGGGGAAACGGGGCCTATAATTCACCCCTCCACTTT. It specifies CATLGGNGAYNSPLHF. Supplemented by reference TRBV2 and TRBJ1-6, the full variable domain reads EPEVTQTPSHQVTQMGQEVILRCVPISNHLYFYWYRQILGQKVEFLVSFYNNEISEKSEIFDDQFSVERPDGSNFTLKIRSTKLEDSAMYFCATLGGNGAYNSPLHFGNGTRLTVT.

This clonotype has just a few counts. The chain joins TRBV10-3 to TRBJ2-5; D possibly corresponds to TRBD2 (6 bases). Germline assignment: CDR1 ENHRY and CDR2 SYGVKD. V lost 6 bases and J lost 5, with 13 bases in between. This CDR3 has 13 amino acids. The CDR3 protein is CAISGGDLETQYF. CDR3 nucleotides: TGTGCCATCAGCGGGGGAGACCTGGAGACCCAGTACTTC.

For this clonotype: Being one base from a much bigger clone, this may be a read error. The chain employs TRBV7-6 and TRBJ2-7; D might be TRBD1 (5 bases). Germline assignment: CDR1 SGHVS and CDR2 FNYEAQ. The CDR3 loop spans 14 amino acids. The CDR3: CANSSDSFPYEQYF. The CDR3 DNA reads as TGTGCCAACAGCTCCGACAGTTTCCCCTACGAGCAGTACTTC.

A note on this clonotype: An end of the junction does not agree with germline; a read error may underlie this. The V and J genes are TRBV27 and TRBJ2-1, with no clear D. CDR1 and CDR2 (germline): MNHEY, SMNVEV (reference sequence). The CDR3 runs to 13 residues. The CDR3 is CASSLSDYNEQIF. CDR3 in DNA: TGTGCCAGCAGTTTATCCGATTACAATGAGCAGATCTTC.

This clonotype was counted ten times or more. This rearrangement joins TRBV7-2 to TRBJ1-1; no firm D call. The CDR3 covers 14 residues. Looked up from germline, CDR1 is SGHTA and CDR2 is FQGNSA. The V and J ends lost 5 bases and 4 bases respectively, with 14 bases between them. The CDR3 here is CASSPLSPLTEAFF. CDR3 bases: TGTGCCAGCAGCCCTTTAAGTCCGCTCACTGAAGCTTTCTTT. Supplemented by reference TRBV7-2 and TRBJ1-1, the full variable domain reads GAGVSQSPSNKVTEKGKDVELRCDPISGHTALYWYRQSLGQGLEFLIYFQGNSAPDKSGLPSDRFSAERTGGSVSTLTIQRTQQEDSAVYLCASSPLSPLTEAFFGQGTRLTVV.

The chain joins TRBV29-1 to TRBJ2-2; no clear D gene. Germline V CDR1 and CDR2: SQVTM, ANQGSEA. The V end lost 4 bases, the J end lost 4 bases, and 7 bases lay between the germline ends. The CDR3 is made up of 12 amino acids. The CDR3, as DNA: TGCAGCGTTGTAGTGGGCACCGGGGAGCTGTTTTTT. Its translation: CSVVVGTGELFF.

The V gene is TRBV6-2 or TRBV6-3, the J gene TRBJ2-1; 8 bases align to TRBD2. CDR3 size: 17 residues. Germline values: CDR1 MNHEY, CDR2 SVGEGT. The V segment lost 2 bases and the J segment 4 bases; nucleotides outside the gene matches: 10. CDR3 DNA: TGTGCCAGCAGTTACAACCTCCCGCGGGGGGATTACAATGAGCAGTTCTTC. Amino acids: CASSYNLPRGDYNEQFF.

A single count supports this clonotype. A single base separates this from a much larger clone, so it may be a read error. The chain couples TRBV7-6 to TRBJ2-1; no definite D call. The germline V gene encodes CDR1 SGHVS and CDR2 FNYEAQ. CDR3 size: 13 residues. The CDR3 sequence: CANSFGRFGEQFF. The DNA of the CDR3 is TGTGCCAACAGCTTCGGGCGCTTTGGGGAGCAGTTCTTC.

This clonotype was observed a handful of times. A far more abundant clone sits one base away, making this likely a read error. The chain couples TRBV7-9 to TRBJ2-1; D may be TRBD2 (6 bases). CDR1 SEHNR and CDR2 FQNEAQ come from the germline V gene (reference sequence). The CDR3 consists of 15 residues. Trimming left V 1 base short and J 0 bases short, with 7 bases between. CDR3 amino acids: CASSLETSSYNEQFF. The DNA of the CDR3 is TGTGCCAGCAGCTTAGAGACTAGCTCCTACAATGAGCAGTTCTTC.